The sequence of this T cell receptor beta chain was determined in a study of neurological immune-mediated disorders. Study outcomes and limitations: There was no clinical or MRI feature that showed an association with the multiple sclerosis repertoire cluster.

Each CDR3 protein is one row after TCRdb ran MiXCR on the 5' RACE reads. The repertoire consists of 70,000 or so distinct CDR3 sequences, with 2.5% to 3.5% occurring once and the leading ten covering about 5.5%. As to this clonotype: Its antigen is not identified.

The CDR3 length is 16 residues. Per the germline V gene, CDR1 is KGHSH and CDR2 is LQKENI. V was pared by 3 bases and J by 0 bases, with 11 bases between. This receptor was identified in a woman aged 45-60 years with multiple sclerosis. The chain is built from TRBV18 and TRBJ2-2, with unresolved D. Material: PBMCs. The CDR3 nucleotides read TGTGCCAGCTCACCTCGACCAAACTCGAACACCGGGGAGCTGTTTTTT. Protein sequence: CASSPRPNSNTGELFF.